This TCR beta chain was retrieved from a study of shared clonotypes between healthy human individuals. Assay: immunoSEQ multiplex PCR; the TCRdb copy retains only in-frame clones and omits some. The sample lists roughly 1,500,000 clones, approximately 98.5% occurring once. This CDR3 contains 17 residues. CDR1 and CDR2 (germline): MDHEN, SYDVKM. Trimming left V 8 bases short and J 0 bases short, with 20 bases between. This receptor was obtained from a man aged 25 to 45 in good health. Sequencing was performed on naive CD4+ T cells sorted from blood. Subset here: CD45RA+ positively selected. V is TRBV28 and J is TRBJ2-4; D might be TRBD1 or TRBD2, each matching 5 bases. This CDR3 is CASSARGDSLAKNIQYF. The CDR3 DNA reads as TGTGCCAGCTCCGCCCGGGGAGACAGCCTAGCCAAAAACATTCAGTACTTC.